This TCR beta chain comes out of a study of cytomegalovirus exposure and HLA in healthy donors. This clone has just one count. Antigen: not known. Whole-study results and caveats: In a later analysis, a genetic analysis reported fewer productive-TCR N-insertions in an Asian-associated ancestry cluster than the cohort average.

Trimming took 2 bases from V and 4 from J; bases not matched to a gene: 4. Per germline, CDR1 SQVTM and CDR2 ANQGSEA. The CDR3 is made up of 13 amino acids. A multiplex PCR was run with 60 Vbeta primers and 13 Jbeta primers. TCRdb's copy holds only in-frame clones and misses some; the assay was immunoSEQ multiplex PCR. The data contain around 92,000 clones, approximately 75% of them singletons. This sequence joins TRBV29-1 and TRBJ1-1; TRBD1 agrees at 7 bases. This TCR derives from a female donor in good health and CMV-seropositive. Sequenced: PBMCs. The CDR3 reads CSVERGPGTEAFF. The DNA for the CDR3 is TGCAGCGTTGAAAGGGGGCCGGGCACTGAAGCTTTCTTT.